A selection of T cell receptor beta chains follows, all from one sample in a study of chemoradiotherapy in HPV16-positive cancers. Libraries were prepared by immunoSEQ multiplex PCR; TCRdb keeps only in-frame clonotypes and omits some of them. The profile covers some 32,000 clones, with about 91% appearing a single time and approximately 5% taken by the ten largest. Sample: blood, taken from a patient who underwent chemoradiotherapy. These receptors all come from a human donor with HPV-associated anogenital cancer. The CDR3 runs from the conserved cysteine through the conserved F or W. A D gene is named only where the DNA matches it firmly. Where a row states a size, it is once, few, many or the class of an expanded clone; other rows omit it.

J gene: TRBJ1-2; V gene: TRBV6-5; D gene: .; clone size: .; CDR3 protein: CASRAGHLGYGYTF; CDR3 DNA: TGTGCCAGCAGGGCAGGCCATTTGGGCTATGGCTACACCTTC
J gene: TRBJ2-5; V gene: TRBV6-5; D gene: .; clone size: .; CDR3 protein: CASSLVGQETQYF; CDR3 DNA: TGTGCCAGCAGCCTCGTGGGTCAAGAGACCCAGTACTTC
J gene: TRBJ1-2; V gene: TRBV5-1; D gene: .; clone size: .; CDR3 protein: CASSPIGDYGYTF; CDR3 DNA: TGCGCCAGCAGTCCGATTGGGGACTATGGCTACACCTTC
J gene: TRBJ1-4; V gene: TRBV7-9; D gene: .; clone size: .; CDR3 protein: CASSLGYEKLFF; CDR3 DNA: TGTGCCAGCAGCTTAGGATATGAAAAACTGTTTTTT
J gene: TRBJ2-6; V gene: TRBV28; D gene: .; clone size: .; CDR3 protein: CASSRASGANVLTF; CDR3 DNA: TGTGCCAGCAGTCGGGCTTCTGGGGCCAACGTCCTGACTTTC
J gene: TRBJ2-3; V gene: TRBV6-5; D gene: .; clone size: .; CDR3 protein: CASTNADTQYF; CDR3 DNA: TGTGCCAGCACCAATGCAGATACGCAGTATTTT
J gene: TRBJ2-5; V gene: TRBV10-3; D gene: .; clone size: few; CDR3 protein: CAISEGSGETQYF; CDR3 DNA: TGTGCCATCAGTGAGGGGAGTGGGGAGACCCAGTACTTC
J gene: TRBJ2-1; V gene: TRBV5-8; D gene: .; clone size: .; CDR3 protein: CASSLGLATYLTFEQFF; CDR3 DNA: TGTGCCAGCAGCTTGGGGCTAGCGACGTACCTTACCTTTGAGCAGTTCTTC
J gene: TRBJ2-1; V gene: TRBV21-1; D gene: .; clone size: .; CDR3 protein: CASSIKERYNEQFF; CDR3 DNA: TGTGCCAGCAGCATAAAGGAGCGTTACAATGAGCAGTTCTTC
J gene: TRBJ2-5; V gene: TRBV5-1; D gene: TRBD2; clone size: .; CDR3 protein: CASTSVGVAGAWETQYF; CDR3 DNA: TGCGCCAGCACTTCCGTTGGGGTAGCGGGAGCATGGGAGACCCAGTACTTC
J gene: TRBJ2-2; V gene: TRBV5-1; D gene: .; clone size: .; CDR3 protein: CASSRERVAGELFF; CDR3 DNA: TGCGCCAGCAGTAGAGAACGGGTAGCCGGGGAGCTGTTTTTT
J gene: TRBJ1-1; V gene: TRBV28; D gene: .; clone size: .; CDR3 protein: CASSSGLGVYTEAFF; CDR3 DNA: TGTGCCAGCAGTTCAGGGTTGGGGGTGTACACTGAAGCTTTCTTT
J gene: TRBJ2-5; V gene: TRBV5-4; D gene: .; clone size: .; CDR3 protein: CASSLRGFGETQYF; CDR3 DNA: TGTGCCAGCAGCTTGAGAGGGTTCGGGGAGACCCAGTACTTC
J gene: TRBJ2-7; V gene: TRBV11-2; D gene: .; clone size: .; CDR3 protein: CASSALDGFYEQYF; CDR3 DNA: TGTGCCAGCAGCGCCTTGGACGGATTCTACGAGCAGTACTTC
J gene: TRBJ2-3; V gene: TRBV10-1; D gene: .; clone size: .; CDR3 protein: CASSENRGSDTQYF; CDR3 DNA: TGCGCCAGCAGTGAGAATCGGGGGTCGGATACGCAGTATTTT
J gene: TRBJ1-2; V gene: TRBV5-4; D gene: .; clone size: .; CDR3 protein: CASSLEQGGFINYGYTF; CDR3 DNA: TGTGCCAGCAGCTTGGAACAGGGAGGGTTTATAAACTATGGCTACACCTTC
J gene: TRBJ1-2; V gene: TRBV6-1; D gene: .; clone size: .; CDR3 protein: CASSDGSNYGYTF; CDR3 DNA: TGTGCCAGCAGTGACGGTTCTAACTATGGCTACACCTTC
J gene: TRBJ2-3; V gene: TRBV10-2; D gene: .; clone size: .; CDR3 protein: CASSDSPRGTDTQYF; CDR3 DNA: TGCGCCAGCAGTGATAGCCCCCGAGGCACAGATACGCAGTATTTT
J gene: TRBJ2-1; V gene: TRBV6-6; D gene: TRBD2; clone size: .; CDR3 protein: CASYGGTSVDNAQFF; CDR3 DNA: TGTGCCAGTTACGGAGGGACTAGCGTGGACAATGCGCAGTTCTTC
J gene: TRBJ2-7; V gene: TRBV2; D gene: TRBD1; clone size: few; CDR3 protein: CASSEKGQTKSYEQYF; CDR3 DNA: TGTGCCAGCAGCGAAAAGGGACAGACCAAATCCTACGAGCAGTACTTC
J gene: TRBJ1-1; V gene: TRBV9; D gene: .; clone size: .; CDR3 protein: CASSTSGMNTEAFF; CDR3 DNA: TGTGCCAGCAGCACTTCTGGGATGAACACTGAAGCTTTCTTT
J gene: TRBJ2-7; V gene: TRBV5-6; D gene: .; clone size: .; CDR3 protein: CASSLGRGNMYEQYF; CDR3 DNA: TGTGCCAGCAGCTTGGGCAGGGGAAACATGTACGAGCAGTACTTC
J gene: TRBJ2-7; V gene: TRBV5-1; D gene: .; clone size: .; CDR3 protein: CASRSGGGTSYEQYF; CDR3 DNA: TGCGCCAGCAGGAGCGGCGGAGGGACCTCCTACGAGCAGTACTTC
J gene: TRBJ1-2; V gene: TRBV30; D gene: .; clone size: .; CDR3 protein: CACRLHDGYTF; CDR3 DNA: TGTGCCTGCAGACTGCACGATGGCTACACCTTC
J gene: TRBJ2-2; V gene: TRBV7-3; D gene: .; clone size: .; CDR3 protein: CASSLTPDSFTGELFF; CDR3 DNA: TGTGCCAGCAGCTTAACTCCTGACAGTTTTACCGGGGAGCTGTTTTTT
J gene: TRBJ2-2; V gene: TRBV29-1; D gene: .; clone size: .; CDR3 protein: CSATGWNTGELFF; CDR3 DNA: TGCAGCGCCACAGGGTGGAACACCGGGGAGCTGTTTTTT
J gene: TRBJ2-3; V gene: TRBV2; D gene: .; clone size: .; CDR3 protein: CASRATGLLLADTQYF; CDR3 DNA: TGTGCCAGCAGAGCGACAGGCCTTTTACTTGCAGATACGCAGTATTTT
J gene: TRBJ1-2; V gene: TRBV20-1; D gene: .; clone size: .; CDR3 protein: CSARVGNGYTF; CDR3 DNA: TGCAGTGCTAGAGTGGGGAATGGCTACACCTTC
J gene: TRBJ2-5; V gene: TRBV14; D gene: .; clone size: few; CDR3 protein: CASSPGSLRWGRQETQYF; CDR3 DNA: TGTGCCAGCAGCCCCGGCTCTCTCCGGTGGGGGCGCCAAGAGACCCAGTACTTC
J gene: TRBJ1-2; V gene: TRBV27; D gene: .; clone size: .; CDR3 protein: CASGLGGGYGYTF; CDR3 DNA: TGTGCCAGCGGCCTCGGGGGAGGCTATGGCTACACCTTC
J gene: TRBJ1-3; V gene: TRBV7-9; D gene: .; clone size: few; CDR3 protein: CASSGGSGSSGNTIYF; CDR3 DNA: TGTGCCAGCAGCGGGGGATCCGGGAGCTCTGGAAACACCATATATTTT
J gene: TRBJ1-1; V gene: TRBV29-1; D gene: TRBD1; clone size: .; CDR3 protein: CSVSYGTGGTEAFF; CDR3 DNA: TGCAGCGTGAGCTACGGGACAGGGGGCACTGAAGCTTTCTTT
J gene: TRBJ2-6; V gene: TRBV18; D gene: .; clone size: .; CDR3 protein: CASSPQAAGAGANVLTF; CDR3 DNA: TGTGCCAGCTCACCTCAAGCCGCGGGCGCAGGGGCCAACGTCCTGACTTTC
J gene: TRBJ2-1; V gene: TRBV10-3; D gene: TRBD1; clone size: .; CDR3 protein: CAISDGTGDWNEQFF; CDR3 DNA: TGTGCCATCAGTGACGGGACAGGTGATTGGAATGAGCAGTTCTTC
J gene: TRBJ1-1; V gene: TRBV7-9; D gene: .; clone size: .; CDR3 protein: CASSTQQVPNTEAFF; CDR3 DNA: TGTGCCAGCAGCACCCAACAGGTACCGAACACTGAAGCTTTCTTT
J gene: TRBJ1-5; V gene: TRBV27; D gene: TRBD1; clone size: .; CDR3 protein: CASRLLGDSSNQPQHF; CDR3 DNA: TGTGCCAGCAGGCTCCTTGGGGACAGTAGCAATCAGCCCCAGCATTTT
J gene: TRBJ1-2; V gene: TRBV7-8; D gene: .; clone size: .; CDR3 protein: CASSLGFRTDGYTF; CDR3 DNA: TGTGCCAGCAGCTTAGGATTCAGGACAGATGGCTACACCTTC
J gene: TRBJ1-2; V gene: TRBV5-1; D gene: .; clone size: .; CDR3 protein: CASSLGVSDGYTF; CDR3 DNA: TGCGCCAGCAGCTTGGGGGTTTCGGATGGCTACACCTTC
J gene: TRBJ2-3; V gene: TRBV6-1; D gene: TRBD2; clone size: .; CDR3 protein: CASSELAGSTDTQYF; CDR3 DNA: TGTGCCAGCAGCGAACTAGCGGGCAGCACAGATACGCAGTATTTT
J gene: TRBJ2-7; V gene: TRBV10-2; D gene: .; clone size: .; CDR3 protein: CASSFTYEQYF; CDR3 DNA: TGCGCCAGCAGCTTTACCTACGAGCAGTACTTC
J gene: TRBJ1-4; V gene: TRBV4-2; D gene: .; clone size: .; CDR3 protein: CASSQDVAGRNEKLFF; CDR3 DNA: TGTGCCAGCAGCCAAGATGTGGCAGGGAGAAATGAAAAACTGTTTTTT
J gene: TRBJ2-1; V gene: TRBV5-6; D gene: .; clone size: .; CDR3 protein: CASSLDSVSSYNEQFF; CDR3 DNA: TGTGCCAGCAGCTTGGACTCAGTCAGCTCCTACAATGAGCAGTTCTTC
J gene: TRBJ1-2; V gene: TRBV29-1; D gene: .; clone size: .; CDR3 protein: CSVELGGNYGYTF; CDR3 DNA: TGCAGCGTTGAACTAGGGGGAAACTATGGCTACACCTTC
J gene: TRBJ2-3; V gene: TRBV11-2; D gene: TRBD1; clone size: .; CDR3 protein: CASSRTGGGLSGSTDTQYF; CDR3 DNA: TGTGCCAGCAGCAGGACAGGGGGCGGCCTTAGCGGGAGCACAGATACGCAGTATTTT
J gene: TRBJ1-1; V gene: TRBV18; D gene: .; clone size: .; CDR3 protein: CASSPPGSPRRNTEAFF; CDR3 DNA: TGTGCCAGCTCACCACCGGGGTCCCCGAGGCGGAACACTGAAGCTTTCTTT
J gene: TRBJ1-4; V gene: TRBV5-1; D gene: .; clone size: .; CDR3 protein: CASSPGQTNEKLFF; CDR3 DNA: TGCGCCAGCAGCCCCGGACAGACTAATGAAAAACTGTTTTTT
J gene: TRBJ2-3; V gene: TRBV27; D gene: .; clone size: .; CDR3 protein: CASSSKRDFLYTDTQYF; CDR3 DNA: TGTGCCAGCAGTTCAAAACGGGACTTCTTGTATACAGATACGCAGTATTTT
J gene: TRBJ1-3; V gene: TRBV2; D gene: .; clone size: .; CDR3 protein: CASSAAWGNTIYF; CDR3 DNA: TGTGCCAGCAGTGCCGCGTGGGGAAACACCATATATTTT
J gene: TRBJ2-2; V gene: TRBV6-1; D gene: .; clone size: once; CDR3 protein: CASSEARGSTGELFF; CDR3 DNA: TGTGCCAGCAGTGAAGCGCGTGGTAGCACCGGGGAGCTGTTTTTT